Shown below are 15 T cell receptor beta chains from a single sample sequenced in a study of shared clonotypes between healthy human individuals. Assay used: immunoSEQ multiplex PCR; TCRdb lists only in-frame clones, some missing. Of about 1 million clones in the sample, 65% to 75% were seen once. Sequencing was done on a sample of memory CD4+ T cells sorted from blood. Subset specified: CD45RA-negative fraction. The receptors were sampled from a man in his late teens or twenties in good health.

The chain carries TRBV30 and TRBJ1-3, with D hard to call. The CDR3 extends over 13 amino acids. The germline V and J ends were trimmed by 4 bases and 1 base, with 8 bases remaining between them. Germline values: CDR1 GTSNPN, CDR2 SVGIG (reference sequence). CDR3 residues: CAWKAKSGNTIYF. The DNA of the CDR3 is TGTGCCTGGAAGGCAAAATCTGGAAACACCATATATTTT.

The chain links TRBV28 to TRBJ1-6, with a weak D call TRBD1 (6 bases). Trimming took off 2 bases at V and 7 bases at J, with 12 bases between the two ends. CDR1 is MDHEN and CDR2 is SYDVKM in the germline V gene. The CDR3 spans 15 residues. For the CDR3, the DNA is TGTGCCAGCAGTTTAGGGGAACAGGGCAATTCACCCCTCCACTTT. This sequence encodes CASSLGEQGNSPLHF.

This clone was seen more than once but under ten times. The chain uses TRBV7-2 and TRBJ2-1, with 10 positions matching TRBD2. Trimming removed 4 bases from V and 8 bases from J; junction bases left unmatched: 5. CDR1 and CDR2 from the germline V gene are SGHTA and FQGNSA. CDR3 length: 14 residues. The DNA of the CDR3 is TGTGCCAGCAGCTCGTTAGCGGGGGGCTATGAGCAGTTCTTC. Translating gives CASSSLAGGYEQFF.

This clone was found a few times. The V and J genes are TRBV21-1 and TRBJ2-7; the D call TRBD1 from the table was never checked on the DNA. TRBV21-1 is designated a pseudogene. The CDR3 extends over 13 amino acids. CDR3 nucleotide sequence: TGTGCCAGCAGCATCGCAGGGAACTACGAGCAGTACTTC. This codes for CASSIAGNYEQYF.

V and J are TRBV5-5 and TRBJ1-2, with TRBD1 as a possible D gene (5 bases). The CDR3 is 15 amino acids. The V gene lost 0 bases and the J gene lost 0 bases, with 9 bases spanning the gap. Germline assignment: CDR1 SGHKS and CDR2 YYEKEE (reference sequence). CDR3 amino acids: CASSLGGRANYGYTF. The CDR3 DNA reads TGTGCCAGCAGCTTGGGGGGACGTGCTAACTATGGCTACACCTTC. Variable domain in full (rest from reference TRBV5-5 and TRBJ1-2): DAGVTQSPTHLIKTRGQQVTLRCSPISGHKSVSWYQQVLGQGPQFIFQYYEKEERGRGNFPDRFSARQFPNYSSELNVNALLLGDSALYLCASSLGGRANYGYTFGSGTRLTVV.

The gene calls are TRBV28 and TRBJ1-5; D gene ambiguous. The V and J ends lost 2 bases and 1 base respectively, with 12 bases between them. In germline, CDR1 is MDHEN, CDR2 SYDVKM. The CDR3 is 16 amino acids. The CDR3 DNA sequence: TGTGCCAGCAGTTTAATCGGCCTGTGGAGCAATCAGCCCCAGCATTTT. This codes for CASSLIGLWSNQPQHF. Full variable domain (rest looked up from reference TRBV28 and TRBJ1-5): DVKVTQSSRYLVKRTGEKVFLECVQDMDHENMFWYRQDPGLGLRLIYFSYDVKMKEKGDIPEGYSVSREKKERFSLILESASTNQTSMYLCASSLIGLWSNQPQHFGDGTRLSIL.

This chain uses TRBV6-1 with TRBJ2-2; 9 bases agree with TRBD1. V was pared by 10 bases and J by 1 base, with 1 base of the junction left unmatched. The germline V gene encodes CDR1 MNHNS and CDR2 SASEGT. This CDR3 is built from 13 residues. The CDR3 nucleotides are TGTGCCACGGGACAGGGGAACACCGGGGAGCTGTTTTTT. Residues: CATGQGNTGELFF.

The CDR3 nucleotides are TGTGCCAGCAGTGACCTCTGGCAGGGGAATGGCTACACCTTC. This translates into CASSDLWQGNGYTF. V and J are TRBV6-1 and TRBJ1-2, with D possibly matching TRBD1 (6 bases). Germline V gene lookup returns CDR1 MNHNS and CDR2 SASEGT. This CDR3 is built from 14 residues. Trimming pared 3 bases from V and 6 bases from J, leaving 14 bases between.

This chain uses TRBV2 with TRBJ1-2; tentatively, D is TRBD1 (5 bases). The CDR3 covers 14 residues. The V end was cut by 2 bases, the J end by 9 bases, with 16 bases between. Germline V gene data show CDR1 as SNHLY and CDR2 as FYNNEI. In nucleotides, the CDR3 is TGTGCCAGCAGTGAATCGGGGACTGGTTTAAGCTACACCTTC. This codes for CASSESGTGLSYTF.

This sequence joins TRBV29-1 and TRBJ2-3; D is perhaps TRBD1 (6 bases). V lost 6 bases and J lost 5, with 12 bases in between. The CDR3 loop spans 12 amino acids. Germline lookup yields CDR1 SQVTM and CDR2 ANQGSEA. The DNA of the CDR3 is TGCAGCGTCGGGACACTTGGAGATACGCAGTATTTT. Translation gives CSVGTLGDTQYF.

V gene TRBV2 combines with J gene TRBJ2-5, with D hard to call. Trimming took off 3 bases at V and 0 bases at J, with 14 bases between the two ends. From germline, CDR1 is SNHLY and CDR2 FYNNEI. This CDR3 has 16 amino acids. The CDR3 spells CASSDRLGRNQETQYF. The CDR3 DNA follows: TGTGCCAGCAGTGACCGCCTCGGAAGGAACCAAGAGACCCAGTACTTC.

A word on this clone: This same CDR3 is encoded by further DNA sequences in the sample. The rearrangement links TRBV7-2 to TRBJ2-7; D gene uncertain. Germline CDR1 SGHTA, CDR2 FQGNSA. The CDR3 runs 15 residues. The V gene lost 1 base and the J gene lost 2 bases, with 12 bases spanning the gap. As DNA, the CDR3 is TGTGCCAGCAGCTTAGGTAGCACTGGGACCTACGAGCAGTACTTC. It is translated as CASSLGSTGTYEQYF.

This clone appeared a few times. This chain joins TRBV16 and TRBJ1-1; D remains unclear. The CDR3 totals 12 residues. V was clipped by 0 bases and J by 6 bases, with 5 bases between them. The germline CDR1 and CDR2 sequences are KGHSY and FQNENV. CDR3: CASSQSGPEAFF. CDR3 coding DNA: TGTGCCAGCAGCCAATCGGGCCCTGAAGCTTTCTTT. The full variable domain, in which reference TRBV16 and TRBJ1-1 provide the parts outside the CDR3, is GEEVAQTPKHLVRGEGQKAKLYCAPIKGHSYVFWYQQVLKNEFKFLISFQNENVFDETGMPKERFSAKCLPNSPCSLEIQATKLEDSAVYFCASSQSGPEAFFGQGTRLTVV.

This rearrangement joins TRBV27 to TRBJ1-1; perhaps TRBD1 as D (5 bases). Germline V gene sequence: CDR1 MNHEY, CDR2 SMNVEV (reference sequence). V lost 2 bases and J 5 bases, leaving 9 bases between the germline ends. The CDR3 is made up of 13 amino acids. In DNA, the CDR3 is TGTGCCAGCAGTTTACGGCCAGGGACTGAAGCTTTCTTT. This encodes CASSLRPGTEAFF.

This clone showed up just a few times. The chain links TRBV7-2 to TRBJ1-2; tentatively, D is TRBD1 (5 bases). V dropped 6 bases and J dropped 7 bases, with 18 bases sitting between them. The CDR3 is 14 amino acids. From germline, CDR1 is SGHTA and CDR2 FQGNSA. CDR3 in amino acids: CASRKPAGNLGYTF. The CDR3 region has the DNA TGTGCCAGCAGAAAACCGGCAGGGAACCTTGGCTACACCTTC.